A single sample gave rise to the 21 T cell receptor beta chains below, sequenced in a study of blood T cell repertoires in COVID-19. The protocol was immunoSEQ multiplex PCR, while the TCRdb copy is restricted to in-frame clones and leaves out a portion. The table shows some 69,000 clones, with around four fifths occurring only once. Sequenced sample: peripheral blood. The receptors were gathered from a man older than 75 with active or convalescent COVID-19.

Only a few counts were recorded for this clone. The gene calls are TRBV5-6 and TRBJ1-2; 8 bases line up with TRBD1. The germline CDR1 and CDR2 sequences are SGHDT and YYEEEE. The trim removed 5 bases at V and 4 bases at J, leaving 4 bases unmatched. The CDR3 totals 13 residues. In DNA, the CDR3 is TGTGCCAGCAGTTTCGACAGGGGCTATGGCTACACCTTC. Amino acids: CASSFDRGYGYTF.

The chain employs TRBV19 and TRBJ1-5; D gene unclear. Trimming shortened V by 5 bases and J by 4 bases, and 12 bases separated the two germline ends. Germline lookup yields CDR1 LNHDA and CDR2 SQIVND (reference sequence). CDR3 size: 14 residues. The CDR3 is CASSSREHNQPQHF. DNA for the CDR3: TGTGCCAGTAGTTCCCGGGAACATAATCAGCCCCAGCATTTT.

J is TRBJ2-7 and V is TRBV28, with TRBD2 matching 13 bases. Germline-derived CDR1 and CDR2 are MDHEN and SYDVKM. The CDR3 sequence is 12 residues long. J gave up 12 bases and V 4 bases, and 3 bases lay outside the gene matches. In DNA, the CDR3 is TGTGCCAGCAGTTCGCGGACTAGCGGGAGGTACTTC. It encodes CASSSRTSGRYF.

The CDR3 bases are TGTGCCAGCCCCTCCACCGGGGAGCTGTTTTTT. Translation gives CASPSTGELFF. The chain is built from TRBV27 and TRBJ2-2; no clear D gene. Trimming took off 8 bases at V and 4 bases at J, with 5 bases between the two ends. The CDR3 is 11 residues long. CDR1 and CDR2 (germline): MNHEY, SMNVEV (reference sequence).

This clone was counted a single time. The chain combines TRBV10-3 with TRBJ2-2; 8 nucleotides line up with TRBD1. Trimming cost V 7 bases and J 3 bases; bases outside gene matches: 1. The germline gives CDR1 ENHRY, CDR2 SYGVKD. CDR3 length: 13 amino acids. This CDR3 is CAIKGQDTGELFF. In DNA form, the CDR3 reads TGTGCCATCAAGGGACAGGACACCGGGGAGCTGTTTTTT.

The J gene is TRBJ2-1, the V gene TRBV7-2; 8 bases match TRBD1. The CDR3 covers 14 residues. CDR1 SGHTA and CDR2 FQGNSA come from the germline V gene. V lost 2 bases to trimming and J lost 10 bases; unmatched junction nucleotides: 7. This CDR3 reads CASSLRTGGWEQFF. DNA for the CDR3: TGTGCCAGCAGCTTAAGAACAGGGGGGTGGGAGCAGTTCTTC.

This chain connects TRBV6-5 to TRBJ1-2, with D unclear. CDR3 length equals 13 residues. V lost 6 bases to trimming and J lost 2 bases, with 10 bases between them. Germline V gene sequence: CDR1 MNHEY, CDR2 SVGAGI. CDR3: CASRGSGNYGYTF. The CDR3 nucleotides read TGTGCCAGCAGGGGGTCGGGGAACTATGGCTACACCTTC.

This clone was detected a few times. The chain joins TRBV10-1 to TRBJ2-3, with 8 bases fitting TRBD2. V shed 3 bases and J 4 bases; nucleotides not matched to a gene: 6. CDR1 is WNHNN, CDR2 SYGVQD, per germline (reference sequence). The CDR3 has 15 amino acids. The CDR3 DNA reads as TGCGCCAGCAGTGACACGGGAGGGAATTCAGATACGCAGTATTTT. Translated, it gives CASSDTGGNSDTQYF.

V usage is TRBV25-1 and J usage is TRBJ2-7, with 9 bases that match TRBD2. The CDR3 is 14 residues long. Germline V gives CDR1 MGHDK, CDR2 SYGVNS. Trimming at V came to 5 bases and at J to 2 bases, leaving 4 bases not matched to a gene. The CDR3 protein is CASSRLAGTYEQYF. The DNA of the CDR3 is TGTGCCAGCAGTCGGCTAGCGGGGACCTACGAGCAGTACTTC.

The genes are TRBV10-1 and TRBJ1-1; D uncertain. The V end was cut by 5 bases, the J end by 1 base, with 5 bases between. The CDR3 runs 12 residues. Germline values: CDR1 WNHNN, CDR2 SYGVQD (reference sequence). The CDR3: CASSPGNTEAFF. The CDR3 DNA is TGCGCCAGCAGTCCGGGGAACACTGAAGCTTTCTTT.

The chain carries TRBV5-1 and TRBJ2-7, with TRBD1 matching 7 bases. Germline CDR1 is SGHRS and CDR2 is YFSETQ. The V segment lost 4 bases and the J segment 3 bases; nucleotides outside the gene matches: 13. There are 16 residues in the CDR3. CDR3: CASSPGTVSWNYEQYF. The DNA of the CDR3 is TGCGCCAGCAGCCCCGGGACAGTAAGTTGGAACTACGAGCAGTACTTC.

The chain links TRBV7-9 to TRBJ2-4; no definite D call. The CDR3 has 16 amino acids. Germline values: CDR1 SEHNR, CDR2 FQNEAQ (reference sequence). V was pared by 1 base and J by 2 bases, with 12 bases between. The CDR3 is CASSLGPERTKNIQYF. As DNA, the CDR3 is TGTGCCAGCAGCTTAGGGCCGGAGAGAACCAAAAACATTCAGTACTTC. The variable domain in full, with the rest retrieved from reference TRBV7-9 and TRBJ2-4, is DTGVSQNPRHKITKRGQNVTFRCDPISEHNRLYWYRQTLGQGPEFLTYFQNEAQLEKSRLLSDRFSAERPKGSFSTLEIQRTEQGDSAMYLCASSLGPERTKNIQYFGAGTRLSVL.

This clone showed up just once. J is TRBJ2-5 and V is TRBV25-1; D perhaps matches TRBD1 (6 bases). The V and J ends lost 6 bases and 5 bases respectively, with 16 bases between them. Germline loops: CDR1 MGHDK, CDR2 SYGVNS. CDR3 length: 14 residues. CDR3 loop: CASSSSQGSETQYF. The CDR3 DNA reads TGTGCCAGCAGCTCATCTCAGGGGTCCGAGACCCAGTACTTC.

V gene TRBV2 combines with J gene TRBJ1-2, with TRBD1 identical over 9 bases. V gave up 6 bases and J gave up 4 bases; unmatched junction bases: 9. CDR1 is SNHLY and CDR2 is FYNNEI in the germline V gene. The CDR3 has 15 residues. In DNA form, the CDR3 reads TGTGCCAGCAGGGGAAACAGGGGGCGAAGCTATGGCTACACCTTC. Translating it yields CASRGNRGRSYGYTF.

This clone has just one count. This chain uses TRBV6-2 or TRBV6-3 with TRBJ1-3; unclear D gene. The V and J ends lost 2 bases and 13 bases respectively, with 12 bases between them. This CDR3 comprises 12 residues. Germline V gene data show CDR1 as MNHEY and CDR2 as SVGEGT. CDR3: CASSYGRLKIYF. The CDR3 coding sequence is TGTGCCAGCAGTTACGGCAGACTGAAAATATATTTT.

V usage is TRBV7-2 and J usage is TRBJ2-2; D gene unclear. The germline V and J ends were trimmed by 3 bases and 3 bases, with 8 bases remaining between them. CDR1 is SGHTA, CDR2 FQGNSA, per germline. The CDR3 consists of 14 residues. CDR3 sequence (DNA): TGTGCCAGCAGCTTCGTTAGTGACACCGGGGAGCTGTTTTTT. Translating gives CASSFVSDTGELFF. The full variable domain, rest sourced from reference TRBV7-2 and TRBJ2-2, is GAGVSQSPSNKVTEKGKDVELRCDPISGHTALYWYRQSLGQGLEFLIYFQGNSAPDKSGLPSDRFSAERTGGSVSTLTIQRTQQEDSAVYLCASSFVSDTGELFFGEGSRLTVL.

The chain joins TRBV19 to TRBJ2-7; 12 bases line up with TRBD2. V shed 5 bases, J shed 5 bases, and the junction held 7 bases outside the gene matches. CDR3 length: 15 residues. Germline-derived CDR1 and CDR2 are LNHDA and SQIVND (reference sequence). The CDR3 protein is CASSPGGLAGNEQYF. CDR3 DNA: TGTGCCAGTAGTCCGGGGGGACTAGCGGGTAACGAGCAGTACTTC. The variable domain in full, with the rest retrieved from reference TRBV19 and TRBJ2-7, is DGGITQSPKYLFRKEGQNVTLSCEQNLNHDAMYWYRQDPGQGLRLIYYSQIVNDFQKGDIAEGYSVSREKKESFPLTVTSAQKNPTAFYLCASSPGGLAGNEQYFGPGTRLTVT.

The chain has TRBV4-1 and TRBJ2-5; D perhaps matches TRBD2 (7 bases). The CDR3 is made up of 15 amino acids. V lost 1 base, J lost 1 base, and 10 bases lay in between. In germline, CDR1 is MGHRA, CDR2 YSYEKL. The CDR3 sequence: CASSQGGGRQETQYF. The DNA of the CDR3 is TGCGCCAGCAGCCAAGGGGGGGGCCGCCAAGAGACCCAGTACTTC.

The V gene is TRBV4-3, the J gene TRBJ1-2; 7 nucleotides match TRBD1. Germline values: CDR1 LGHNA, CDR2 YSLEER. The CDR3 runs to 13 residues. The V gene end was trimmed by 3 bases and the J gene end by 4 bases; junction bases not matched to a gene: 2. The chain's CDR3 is CASSQDRPYGYTF. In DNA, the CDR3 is TGCGCCAGCAGCCAGGACAGGCCCTATGGCTACACCTTC.

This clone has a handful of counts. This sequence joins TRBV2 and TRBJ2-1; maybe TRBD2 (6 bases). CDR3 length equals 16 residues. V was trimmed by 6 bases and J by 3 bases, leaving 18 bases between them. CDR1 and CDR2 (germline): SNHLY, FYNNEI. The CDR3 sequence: CASREPGSGFYNEQFF. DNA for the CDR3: TGTGCCAGCAGGGAGCCCGGGAGCGGGTTCTACAATGAGCAGTTCTTC.

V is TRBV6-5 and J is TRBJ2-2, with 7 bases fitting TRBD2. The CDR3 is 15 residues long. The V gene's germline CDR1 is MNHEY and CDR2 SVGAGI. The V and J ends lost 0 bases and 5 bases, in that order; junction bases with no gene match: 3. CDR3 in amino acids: CASSYSGGYTGELFF. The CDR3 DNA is TGTGCCAGCAGTTACTCGGGAGGGTATACCGGGGAGCTGTTTTTT.